This T cell receptor beta chain was found in a study of T cell responses to AZD1222 COVID-19 vaccine (dated by TCRdb to the early 2020s). Looking at the study overall: AZD1222 recipients whose second dose came at about 4 weeks and those whose second dose came at about 12 weeks were combined into one group, since spike-specific TCR depth and breadth did not differ between the two schedules. TCR sequencing was performed for roughly 250 trial participants, of whom about 200 were given two doses of AZD1222 and 26 were given two doses of MenACWY control vaccine. Trial participants were enrolled into age subgroups of 18-55, 56-69 and 70-plus years, which contained approximately 150, 28 and 58 TCR-sequenced participants, respectively. Results the study describes overall, beyond this receptor: Conclusions about previously exposed vaccinees are limited, since just 6 or 7 AZD1222 recipients were seropositive for SARS-CoV-2 at baseline. Nearly half of unique spike-specific TCRs reportedly recognized epitopes outside regions mutated in the B.1.351 and B.1.1.7 variants. Spike-specific TCR breadth and depth rose significantly after two AZD1222 doses compared with day 0 and with MenACWY recipients. No day 14 peak-response samples were available, so repertoires were characterized only after the peak T cell response. Vaccine-associated CD4 TCRs spanned the whole spike protein, with dominant responses in regions 160-218 and 743-854. In the small 56-69-year group, the increase in depth fell short of significance, most likely because of low power. Most participants were white British and females outnumbered males, and the authors suggested that clonal diversity may have been underestimated.

The CDR3 regions of human TCRbeta chains were analyzed by immunosequencing. Per the source publication's procedure: Repertoire TCRs were matched against a reference library of SARS-CoV-2-specific TCRs generated with the MIRA antigen-specificity platform. Breadth was defined as the fraction of unique TCRs that were SARS-CoV-2-associated. Depth was defined as the fraction of total T cells that were SARS-CoV-2-associated. Using the MIRA data, each spike-specific TCR was mapped to the spike region that the TCR reacts to and placed in a CD4 or CD8 class. Log10-transformed breadth and depth values were compared by one-way ANOVA with Sidak's multiple comparisons tests. TCRdb provides this immuneACCESS table in a form limited to in-frame rearrangements. Some clones are lacking; in checked studies, under half of them reflect an unresolved V gene, and why the rest are absent is not known. The D gene and trimming were derived from the DNA, and the V and J assignments and clone size from that table. This sample lists 110,000 to 150,000 clones; 93% were detected once. The ten largest clonotypes hold under 6.5% of the sample.

The CDR3 contains 15 residues, cysteine and phenylalanine counted. Only the CDR3 region is kept as DNA, spanning 45 bases read in frame from base 1. Deletion took 5 bases off V and 0 bases off J, with a span of 17 bases between the germline ends. Looking up the germline V gene yields CDR1 SQVTM and CDR2 ANQGSEA. A few counts support this clone. Its antigen is not yet known. The input lacks base qualities; no much larger clone sits a single base away. What the time point label conveys for this sample: baseline before first vaccination. The vaccinee samples were drawn from two UK trials, COV001 and COV002, one of which was a single-blind randomized controlled phase 2/3 trial testing AZD1222 (ChAdOx1 nCoV-19) in healthy adults. For TCRbeta chain sequencing, PBMC samples from trial participants were taken at day 0 and at day 28 after the second dose.

The sequencing used peripheral blood, collected on day 0 of AZD1222 vaccination. Recombination connected TRBV29-1 to TRBJ2-7; a tentative D match to TRBD1 spans 7 bases. The TCR was taken from an adult in good health. The encoded CDR3 is CSVLGGTDNSYEQYF. The sequence in DNA is TGCAGCGTTTTGGGCGGGACAGACAACTCCTACGAGCAGTACTTC.